This T cell receptor (beta chain) was recorded in a study of CD8+ T cells in alopecia areata. The CDR3 is made up of 9 amino acids. Extracted from the samples, RNA was reverse transcribed into cDNA to serve as the sequencing template. Here immunoSEQ multiplex PCR was the method, and the copy in TCRdb shows in-frame clones only, minus some. The table shows 200,000 to 250,000 clones, with roughly 64% occurring only once. The treatment: oral pan-JAK inhibitor, 5-10 mg twice daily. This clonotype originated in a human donor with alopecia areata. Here the sequenced sample was CD4+ T cells sorted from blood, taken at week 4, from a patient treated with tofacitinib. The chain is built from TRBV21-1 and TRBJ1-2. TRBV21-1 is tagged as a pseudogene. CDR3 sequence reads: CASTRGYTF. The CDR3 region has the DNA TGTGCCAGTACTCGGGGCTACACCTTC.